The next 25 T cell receptor beta chains were all read from a single sample in a study of cytomegalovirus exposure and HLA in healthy donors. 13 Jbeta primers and 60 Vbeta primers were used for the PCR. The table came from immunoSEQ multiplex PCR; TCRdb's copy has only in-frame clones and leaves some out. The sample lists 80,000 to 95,000 clones, approximately 71% seen once, with about a sixth in the top ten. The specimen was PBMCs. Receptor source: a woman aged 18 to 35 in good health and CMV-seropositive.

The chain combines TRBV11-1 with TRBJ1-1; 9 nucleotides align to TRBD1. The CDR3 loop spans 18 amino acids. Germline values: CDR1 SGHAT, CDR2 FQDESV (reference sequence). The trim removed 1 base at V and 0 bases at J, leaving 9 bases unmatched. The CDR3 nucleotides are TGTGCCAGCAGCTTAGTTTACCCGACAGGGGGGATGAACACTGAAGCTTTCTTT. Residues: CASSLVYPTGGMNTEAFF. The entire variable domain, with the rest obtained from reference TRBV11-1 and TRBJ1-1, is as follows: EAEVAQSPRYKITEKSQAVAFWCDPISGHATLYWYRQILGQGPELLVQFQDESVVDDSQLPKDRFSAERLKGVDSTLKIQPAELGDSAMYLCASSLVYPTGGMNTEAFFGQGTRLTVV.

The chain has TRBV6-5 and TRBJ2-7; the match to TRBD1 covers 7 bases. Germline CDR1 reads MNHEY; CDR2 reads SVGAGI. V trimming: 4 bases; J trimming: 3 bases; junction bases outside the gene matches: 6. The CDR3 loop spans 14 amino acids. CDR3 bases: TGTGCCAGCAGTTCCTCAGGGACAGTCTACGAGCAGTACTTC. Residues: CASSSSGTVYEQYF.

V and J are TRBV19 and TRBJ1-2; tentative D call: TRBD1 (5 bases). CDR1 LNHDA and CDR2 SQIVND come from the germline V gene (reference sequence). V was trimmed by 3 bases and J by 2 bases, leaving 7 bases between them. There are 13 residues in the CDR3. CDR3 coding DNA: TGTGCCAGTAGTATCAGACAGAACTATGGCTACACCTTC. Amino acid sequence: CASSIRQNYGYTF.

This sequence joins TRBV5-6 and TRBJ2-2, with a possible D match to TRBD1 (5 bases). Germline lookup yields CDR1 SGHDT and CDR2 YYEEEE. Trimming cost V 2 bases and J 7 bases, with 15 bases left between them. CDR3 length equals 15 residues. CDR3 DNA sequence: TGTGCCAGCAGCTTCGGGCAGCTCCAGGGCGGGGAGCTGTTTTTT. Amino acid sequence: CASSFGQLQGGELFF.

The rearrangement joins TRBV27 to TRBJ2-1; maybe TRBD2 (6 bases). This CDR3 is built from 15 residues. The germline CDR1 and CDR2 sequences are MNHEY and SMNVEV (reference sequence). Trimming cost V 5 bases and J 0 bases, with 11 bases left between them. CDR3 in amino acids: CASSRGTPSYNEQFF. CDR3 DNA sequence: TGTGCCAGCAGTCGGGGGACTCCCTCCTACAATGAGCAGTTCTTC.

The rearrangement links TRBV6-6 to TRBJ1-2; D not certain. Germline V lookup: CDR1 MNHNY, CDR2 SVGAGI (reference sequence). V was shortened by 7 bases and J by 11 bases, with 20 bases between the two germline ends. The CDR3 length is 13 residues. DNA of the CDR3: TGTGCCAGCATCCTTAATGGAAATGGAGGGTACACCTTC. Protein: CASILNGNGGYTF.

This chain joins TRBV4-2 and TRBJ2-1, with D tentatively TRBD1 (5 bases). The CDR3 consists of 16 residues. V shed 1 base and J shed 5 bases, with 15 bases lying between them. Germline V gives CDR1 LGHNA, CDR2 YNFKEQ. This CDR3 is CASSQAARKGNNEQFF. In DNA form, the CDR3 reads TGTGCCAGCAGCCAAGCCGCGAGGAAGGGGAACAATGAGCAGTTCTTC.

The chain recombines TRBV19 with TRBJ1-5; no reliable D call. V gave up 3 bases and J gave up 4 bases, with 4 bases separating them. CDR3 size: 12 residues. Germline CDR1 reads LNHDA; CDR2 reads SQIVND (reference sequence). The CDR3 DNA reads as TGTGCCAGTAGTATTGAGAATCAGCCCCAGCATTTT. As protein: CASSIENQPQHF.

V is TRBV11-3 and J is TRBJ2-3; tentative D call: TRBD2 (5 bases). Trimming removed 2 bases from V and 0 bases from J, with 9 bases in between. The CDR3 length is 15 residues. Germline V lookup: CDR1 SGHNT, CDR2 YENEEA. For the CDR3, the DNA is TGTGCCAGCAGCTTAAGCGGTGCTAGCACAGATACGCAGTATTTT. This encodes CASSLSGASTDTQYF. The entire variable domain, with the rest obtained from reference TRBV11-3 and TRBJ2-3, is as follows: EAGVVQSPRYKIIEKKQPVAFWCNPISGHNTLYWYLQNLGQGPELLIRYENEEAVDDSQLPKDRFSAERLKGVDSTLKIQPAELGDSAVYLCASSLSGASTDTQYFGPGTRLTVL.

The chain uses TRBV7-3 and TRBJ2-3; 7 nucleotides agree with TRBD1. The V gene's germline CDR1 is SGHTA and CDR2 FQGTGA. This CDR3 contains 13 residues. The V segment lost 2 bases and the J segment 4 bases; nucleotides outside the gene matches: 0. The CDR3: CASSLQGADTQYF. The CDR3 nucleotides are TGTGCCAGCAGCTTACAGGGGGCAGATACGCAGTATTTT.

The chain is built from TRBV28 and TRBJ1-1; 7 bases are shared with TRBD1. CDR1 is MDHEN, CDR2 SYDVKM, per germline. J was trimmed by 5 bases and V by 2 bases; bases with no gene match: 11. CDR3 size: 16 residues. The CDR3 region has the DNA TGTGCCAGCAGTTTAGTACAGGGGTTGATAGGGACTGAAGCTTTCTTT. As protein: CASSLVQGLIGTEAFF.

The chain is built from TRBV10-3 and TRBJ2-7, with 7 positions matching TRBD1. With V trimmed by 6 bases and J by 3 bases, 5 bases remained unmatched. The CDR3 has 13 amino acids. Germline CDR1 ENHRY, CDR2 SYGVKD. CDR3 nucleotide sequence: TGTGCCATCAGCGGGACAGCTGACTACGAGCAGTACTTC. This codes for CAISGTADYEQYF.

The gene calls are TRBV11-3 and TRBJ2-1; 11 bases are a match to TRBD1. CDR3 length: 14 amino acids. Per the germline V gene, CDR1 is SGHNT and CDR2 is YENEEA. The ends lost 1 base at V and 8 bases at J; junction bases unmatched: 1. CDR3 residues: CASSLGTGGHEQFF. The CDR3 DNA sequence: TGTGCCAGCAGCTTAGGGACAGGGGGCCATGAGCAGTTCTTC.

The V call is TRBV4-2, the J call TRBJ2-1; a weak D match, TRBD1 (5 bases). Germline CDR1 is LGHNA and CDR2 is YNFKEQ. This CDR3 is 16 amino acids long. With 1 base removed from V and 7 bases from J, the gap between germline ends came to 17 bases. CDR3 region: CASSQAPPRGGNEQFF. The CDR3 DNA reads as TGTGCCAGCAGCCAAGCCCCTCCAAGGGGCGGAAATGAGCAGTTCTTC.

This chain uses TRBV5-1 with TRBJ2-3; TRBD2 matches at 14 bases. V was pared by 7 bases and J by 0 bases, with 1 base of the junction left unmatched. Germline-derived CDR1 and CDR2 are SGHRS and YFSETQ. This CDR3 region has 15 residues. CDR3 bases: TGCGCCAGCCGGACTAGCGGGGGGAGCACAGATACGCAGTATTTT. Amino acid sequence: CASRTSGGSTDTQYF.

The chain couples TRBV28 to TRBJ1-5, with D perhaps matching TRBD1 (5 bases). The CDR3 runs to 15 residues. Per the germline V gene, CDR1 is MDHEN and CDR2 is SYDVKM. V was trimmed by 5 bases and J by 3 bases, leaving 14 bases between them. CDR3 in amino acids: CASSPPGGSNQPQHF. The CDR3 bases are TGTGCCAGCAGTCCCCCGGGGGGGTCCAATCAGCCCCAGCATTTT.

The chain links TRBV4-3 to TRBJ2-1; TRBD2 is a possible D gene (5 bases). The CDR3 is 16 amino acids. Trimming took off 4 bases at V and 2 bases at J, with 15 bases between the two ends. Per germline, CDR1 LGHNA and CDR2 YSLEER. CDR3 DNA: TGCGCCAGCAGCCCCTCAAGACTACTAGCCTACAATGAGCAGTTCTTC. Translating it yields CASSPSRLLAYNEQFF.

CDR3 sequence reads: CASSQNPGGGSSGYTF. CDR3 nucleotide sequence: TGCGCCAGCAGCCAGAACCCCGGGGGAGGGTCGAGCGGCTACACCTTC. The rearrangement joins TRBV4-3 to TRBJ1-2, with a tentative D call TRBD1 (5 bases). CDR1 LGHNA and CDR2 YSLEER come from the germline V gene. The CDR3 consists of 16 residues. The V end lost 3 bases, the J end lost 8 bases, and 22 bases lay between the germline ends.

The V call is TRBV11-2, the J call TRBJ2-3, with a weak D call TRBD1 (6 bases). V lost 4 bases and J lost 0, with 8 bases in between. This CDR3 contains 14 residues. Germline V CDR1 and CDR2: SGHAT, FQNNGV. The CDR3 protein is CASSYRVSTDTQYF. DNA for the CDR3: TGTGCCAGCAGCTACAGGGTGAGCACAGATACGCAGTATTTT.

V usage is TRBV20-1 and J usage is TRBJ2-5; D gene unclear. Germline V gene data show CDR1 as DFQATT and CDR2 as SNEGSKA (reference sequence). This CDR3 is built from 11 residues. The V and J ends lost 8 bases and 2 bases respectively, with 9 bases between them. This CDR3 reads CSWAVQETQYF. For the CDR3, the DNA is TGCAGTTGGGCTGTACAAGAGACCCAGTACTTC.

The V gene is TRBV5-1, the J gene TRBJ2-7; possibly TRBD2 for D (5 bases). Trimming took off 7 bases at V and 3 bases at J, with 17 bases between the two ends. Per the germline V gene, CDR1 is SGHRS and CDR2 is YFSETQ. CDR3 length equals 14 residues. The CDR3 region has the DNA TGCGCCAGCGGACTTTCAGTCACTAGCTACGAGCAGTACTTC. This codes for CASGLSVTSYEQYF. The whole variable domain, remainder taken from reference TRBV5-1 and TRBJ2-7, is KAGVTQTPRYLIKTRGQQVTLSCSPISGHRSVSWYQQTPGQGLQFLFEYFSETQRNKGNFPGRFSGRQFSNSRSEMNVSTLELGDSALYLCASGLSVTSYEQYFGPGTRLTVT.

The chain has TRBV6-5 and TRBJ1-2; D possibly corresponds to TRBD1 (6 bases). The CDR3 has 15 residues. Trimming took 0 bases from V and 4 from J, leaving 12 bases between them. CDR1 and CDR2 (germline): MNHEY, SVGAGI. The CDR3 is CASSYSSTGPYGYTF. As DNA, the CDR3 is TGTGCCAGCAGTTACTCCTCCACAGGGCCCTATGGCTACACCTTC.

This clone was found a few times. The CDR3 loop reads CASIGPGPQGAFF. The CDR3 region has the DNA TGTGCCAGCATCGGCCCAGGACCACAGGGAGCTTTCTTT. The chain carries TRBV6-6 and TRBJ1-1, with a tentative D call TRBD1 (6 bases). The CDR3 is made up of 13 amino acids. Germline CDR1 reads MNHNY; CDR2 reads SVGAGI (reference sequence). V gave up 7 bases and J gave up 10 bases, with 19 bases separating them.

The genes are TRBV11-2 and TRBJ1-5; D possibly corresponds to TRBD1 (6 bases). This CDR3 spans 15 amino acids. Trimming pared 2 bases from V and 0 bases from J, leaving 8 bases between. Germline V gene sequence: CDR1 SGHAT, CDR2 FQNNGV. The CDR3 coding sequence is TGTGCCAGCAGCTTACAGGGACATAGCAATCAGCCCCAGCATTTT. It is translated as CASSLQGHSNQPQHF.

This clone was detected only a few times. This rearrangement joins TRBV7-8 to TRBJ1-1; 9 nucleotides agree with TRBD1. Unmatched junction bases numbered 8, after V lost 5 bases and J lost 1 base. The CDR3 has 16 residues. Germline V gene data show CDR1 as SGHVS and CDR2 as FQNEAQ. Here the CDR3 reads CASSEIGQGPNTEAFF. The CDR3 DNA reads as TGTGCCAGCAGCGAAATCGGACAGGGGCCGAACACTGAAGCTTTCTTT.